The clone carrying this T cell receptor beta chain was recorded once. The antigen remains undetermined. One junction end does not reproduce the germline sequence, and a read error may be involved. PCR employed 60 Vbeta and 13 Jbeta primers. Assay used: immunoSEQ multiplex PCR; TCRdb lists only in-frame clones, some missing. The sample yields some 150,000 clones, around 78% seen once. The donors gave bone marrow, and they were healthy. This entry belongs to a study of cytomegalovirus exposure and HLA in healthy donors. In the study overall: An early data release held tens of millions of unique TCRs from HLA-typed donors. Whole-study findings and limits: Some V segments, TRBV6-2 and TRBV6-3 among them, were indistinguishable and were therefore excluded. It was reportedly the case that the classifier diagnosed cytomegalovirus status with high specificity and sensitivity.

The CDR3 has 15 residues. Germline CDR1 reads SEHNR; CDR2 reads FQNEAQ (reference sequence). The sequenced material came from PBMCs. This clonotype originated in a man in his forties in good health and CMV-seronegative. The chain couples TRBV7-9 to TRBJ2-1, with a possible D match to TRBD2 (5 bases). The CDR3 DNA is TGTTCCAGCAGCCCCAGCGGTAGCTCCTACAATGAGCAGTTCTTC. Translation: CSSSPSGSSYNEQFF.